This TCR beta chain originates from a study of T-cell memory formation after mild COVID-19. This clonotype was observed a few times. No antigen is known for it. Study results and caveats: The study found balanced CD4/CD8 in clones contracting day 15 to 85 and a CD4+ lean in later expanders.

Researchers used 5'RACE with constant-segment primers to make TCR alpha and TCR beta cDNA libraries that carry sample barcodes and UMIs. TCRdb used MiXCR to reprocess the 5' RACE reads, holding one entry per CDR3 protein. This sample has around 50,000 distinct CDR3 sequences, with roughly 27% found just once. The CDR3 is made up of 15 amino acids. V was pared by 3 bases and J by 0 bases, with 10 bases between. Germline V gene lookup returns CDR1 SGHDT and CDR2 YYEEEE. V gene TRBV5-6 combines with J gene TRBJ1-3, with D uncertain. The clonotype comes from a man aged 18 to 29 who had mild COVID-19 (a few samples of this study predate the infection). Cell type and time point are not known. Sequencing was done on a sample of PBMCs or a T cell subset sorted from them (not recorded which). The CDR3 DNA reads TGTGCCAGCAGCTCCCAGTTCTACTCTGGAAACACCATATATTTT. Residues: CASSSQFYSGNTIYF.